This T cell receptor beta chain was captured by sequencing in a study of shared clonotypes between healthy human individuals. The repertoire was sequenced with immunoSEQ multiplex PCR; TCRdb's copy has only in-frame clones and lacks some. The sample holds about 2.4 million clones, 93% seen once. Deletions cut 1 base from V and 0 bases from J, with 11 bases between. CDR1 is SGDLS and CDR2 is YYNGEE in the germline V gene. CDR3 size: 16 residues. The sequencing sample was made of naive CD4+ T cells from PBMCs. Subset indicated: CD45RA+ positively selected. The sequence was obtained from a man younger than 30 in good health. Some clones in this sample may be carry-over from other donors' samples. The chain has TRBV9 and TRBJ2-1, with D possibly TRBD2 on 6 matching bases. The CDR3 protein is CASSVLGGRSYNEQFF. The DNA of the CDR3 is TGTGCCAGCAGCGTATTAGGAGGGCGCTCCTACAATGAGCAGTTCTTC.